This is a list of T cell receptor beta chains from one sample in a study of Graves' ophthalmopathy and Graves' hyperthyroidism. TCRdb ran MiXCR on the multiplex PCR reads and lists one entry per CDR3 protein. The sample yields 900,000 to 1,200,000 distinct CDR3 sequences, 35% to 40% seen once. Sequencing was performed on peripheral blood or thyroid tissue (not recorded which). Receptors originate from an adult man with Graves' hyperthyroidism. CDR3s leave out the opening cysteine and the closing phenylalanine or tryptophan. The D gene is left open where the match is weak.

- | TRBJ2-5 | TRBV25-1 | ASGGPGLRETQY
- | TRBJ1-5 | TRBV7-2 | ASSLGRINQPQH
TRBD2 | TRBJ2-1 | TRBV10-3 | AINLGGAYNEQF
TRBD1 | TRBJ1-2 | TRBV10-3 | ASSERDRESYGYT
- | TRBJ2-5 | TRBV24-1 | ATAAGSFQETQY
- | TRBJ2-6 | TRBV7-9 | ASSLAPFLT
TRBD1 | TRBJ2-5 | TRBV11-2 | ASSLGLSGQGV
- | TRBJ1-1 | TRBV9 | ASSVGGGEGTEAF
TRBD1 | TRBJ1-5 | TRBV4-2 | ASSTRDRGQPQH
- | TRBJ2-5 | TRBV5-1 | ASSLVGTSEEAQY
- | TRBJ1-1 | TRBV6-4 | ASRATGNTEAF
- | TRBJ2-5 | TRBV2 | ASNRGDEETQY
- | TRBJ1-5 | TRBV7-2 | ASSIYLGADNQPQH
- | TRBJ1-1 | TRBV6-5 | ASSYYQVAF
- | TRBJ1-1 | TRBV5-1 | TSSLEAANTEAF
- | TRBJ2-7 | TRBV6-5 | ASSYGDDSYEQY
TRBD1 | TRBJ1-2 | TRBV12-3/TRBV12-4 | ASRAGGWNYGYT
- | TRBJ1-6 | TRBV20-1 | SARARTDYNSPLH
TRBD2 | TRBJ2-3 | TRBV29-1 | SVVLGRRVDTQY
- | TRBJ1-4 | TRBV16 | ASSLRPGEKLF
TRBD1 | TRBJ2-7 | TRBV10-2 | ASSDSGTGAWYEQY
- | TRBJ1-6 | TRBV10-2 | ASRDLADSGEYNSPLH
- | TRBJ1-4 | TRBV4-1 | ASSWINNEKLF
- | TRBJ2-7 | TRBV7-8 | ASSLVSSLSYEQY
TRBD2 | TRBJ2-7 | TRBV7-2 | ASSSGRASLYEQY
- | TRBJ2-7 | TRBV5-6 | ASSLCRGVCHYEQY
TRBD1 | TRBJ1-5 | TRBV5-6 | ASSLRRDSPYDNQPQH
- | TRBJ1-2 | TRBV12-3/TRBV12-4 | ASSLADGHGYT
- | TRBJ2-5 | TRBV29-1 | SVVPRRGETQY
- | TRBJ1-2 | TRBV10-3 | ASSGQKGPNYGYT
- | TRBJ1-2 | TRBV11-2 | ASSGRAVGYT
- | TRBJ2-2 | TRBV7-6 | ASNFGPDGHTGELF
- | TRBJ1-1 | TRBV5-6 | ASSLMGRYTEAF
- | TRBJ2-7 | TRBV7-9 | ASSLVRTYYEQY
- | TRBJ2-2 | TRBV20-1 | SSRGRDLPSGELF
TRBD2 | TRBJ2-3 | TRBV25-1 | ASSVSTSGRYTDTQY
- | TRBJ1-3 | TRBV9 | ASSGTGHSGNTIY
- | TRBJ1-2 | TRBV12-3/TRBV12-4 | ASSPTDPENGYT
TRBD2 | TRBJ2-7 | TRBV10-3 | ASSGGGGSSYEQY
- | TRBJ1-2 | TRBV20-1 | SARDLNSGNYGYT
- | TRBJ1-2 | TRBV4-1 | ASSRDRSGYT
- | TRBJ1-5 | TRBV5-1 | ASSLGQLSYSNQPQH
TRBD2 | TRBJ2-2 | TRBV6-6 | ASSPTSGGPSGELF
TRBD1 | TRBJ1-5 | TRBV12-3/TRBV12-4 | ASSLGTGRRPNQPQH
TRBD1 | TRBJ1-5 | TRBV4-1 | ASSHDGTVPVRPQH
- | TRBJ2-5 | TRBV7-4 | ASNRLGMRETQY
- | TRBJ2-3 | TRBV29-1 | SVEASGPDTQY
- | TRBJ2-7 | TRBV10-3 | ASSTPSGEQY
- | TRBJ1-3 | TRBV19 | ATNPAVGNTIY
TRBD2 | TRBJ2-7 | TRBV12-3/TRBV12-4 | ASRLAGVEEQY
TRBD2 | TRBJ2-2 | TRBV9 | ASSLGTSGINTGELF
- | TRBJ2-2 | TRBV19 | ASTGTYANTGELF
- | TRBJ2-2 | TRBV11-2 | ASGIRSVNTGELF